This T cell receptor (beta chain) was obtained from a study of shared T cell receptors in the human thymus. Profiling relied on immunoSEQ multiplex PCR, and the TCRdb table lists in-frame clones only, not all of them. The sample consists of roughly 700,000 clones, around nine tenths of them appearing once. The CDR3 has 13 residues. The V end lost 3 bases, the J end lost 5 bases, and 11 bases lay between the germline ends. The germline V gene encodes CDR1 SGHDT and CDR2 YYEEEE. Separately, the same data were catalogued under a study of human thymus T cells. That source notes: Thymus tissue was removed during corrective cardiac surgery.

Sequencing was done on a sample of thymocytes. The chain is built from TRBV5-6 and TRBJ2-5; possibly TRBD2 for D (6 bases). The clonotype was recovered from a boy in the first two years of life with a congenital heart defect. As DNA, the CDR3 is TGTGCCAGCAGCTGGAAGGAGGGGGAGACCCAGTACTTC. Translated, it gives CASSWKEGETQYF.